This T cell receptor beta chain came from a study of cytomegalovirus exposure and HLA in healthy donors (TCRdb year 2017). Study-wide context: An earlier analysis of 587 of the donors reported 276 Gb of sequence data and 117 million unique TCR beta sequences obtained from about 179 million T cells. An early release covering about 600 HLA-typed donors comprised about 320 gigabases of sequencing data and around 85 million unique TCR sequences. Of the roughly 430 genotyped donors, about 80% fell in the genetic ancestry cluster associated with self-reported Caucasian donors. The study aimed to test whether cataloging public T cell receptors could reveal signatures of past pathogen exposure. The study profiled the T cell repertoires of 500 to 800 subjects by immunosequencing and related them to cytomegalovirus serostatus. In addition to the first cohort of 666 subjects, a separate validation cohort of about 120 different subjects was used. To predict cytomegalovirus infection status, the study brought together high-throughput TCR immunosequencing, statistical association of individual TCRs with disease status, and machine learning. A later analysis re-analyzed previously published TCR beta repertoires from about 600 donors and added high-resolution HLA genotyping to study TCR occurrence patterns. The later analysis used no new phenotypic data to find candidate immune exposures, relying instead on TCR beta sequences and their occurrence across donors. An earlier analysis of fewer than 700 of the donors applied high-throughput TCR beta sequencing to assess whether each TCR beta V gene segment acted as functional or pseudogenic. Donor age, sex, ethnicity and CMV serostatus were compiled alongside the repertoire data. A later genetic analysis used genome-wide SNP genotypes for about 65% of the 666 donors, treating that subset as a discovery cohort. All discovery cohort repertoires had been generated on a single sequencing platform. HLA typing included class I and class II loci at four-digit resolution. Typing coverage differed by locus: A, B, C, DRB1 and DQB1 were typed in about 620-630 donors, DQA1 in approximately 520, DPA1 in some 600, and DPB1 in about 450. Because of strong linkage in the cohort, four to six DR-DQ haplotypes were treated as single units for association and clustering. On average, around 240,000 unique TCR beta nucleotide sequences were sequenced per donor among fewer than 500 genotyped donors of the cohort, with 15% to 20% of those sequences being non-productive.

The method was the immunoSEQ multiplex PCR assay. For the multiplex PCR, a mixture combining 60 forward primers for TCR Vbeta segments and 13 reverse primers for TCR Jbeta segments was used. A multiplex PCR assay on genomic DNA amplified the CDR3 region of rearranged TCR beta genes. The amplified TCR beta libraries were sequenced on the Illumina HiSeq System as 87-base-pair reads. The authors' analysis ran thus. In a later analysis, tens of millions of unique TCR beta chains were counted across the 500 to 850 repertoires, and approximately 9.9 million of these chains were shared by at least two donors. Raw reads were error-corrected and collapsed into unique sequences with a nearest-neighbor algorithm that merged closely related sequences to remove PCR and sequencing errors. To assign V, D and J gene segments, CDR3 sequences were aligned to IMGT reference sequences. For a sequence to be retained, a match of at least six nucleotides was required to both a V gene segment and a J gene segment. Rearrangements were classified as productive when the CDR3 lacked stop codons and remained in frame with V and J, and all other rearrangements were classified as non-productive. CDR3 was defined according to IMGT convention as the region running from the second conserved V-encoded cysteine to the conserved J-encoded phenylalanine. The earlier analysis of about 590 of the donors excluded sequences that lacked an unambiguous match to a single V gene segment. In an earlier analysis of several hundred of the donors, V segments were called functional above 56.7% productive rearrangements and were called segregating when the between-donor standard deviation exceeded 5%. A statistical classification framework was built for diagnosing cytomegalovirus status from the catalog of TCR beta chain sequences. A later analysis assigned V and J genes by comparing TCR nucleotide sequences with IMGT/GENE-DB human TR gene sequences. In a later analysis, CDR3 sequences and most-parsimonious VDJ recombination scenarios were assigned using the TCRdist pipeline. A later analysis defined each TCR beta chain by its CDR3 amino acid sequence plus V-gene family, and excluded reads lacking a unique V-gene family. In a later analysis, fewer than 650 highly shared, low-generation-probability nucleotide sequences were removed to address suspected cross-contamination and a sequencing artifact. For each public chain, a later analysis derived a clonal expansion index from normalized ranks of inferred template counts within each repertoire. In a later analysis, generation probabilities were computed using a VDJ recombination model fitted to out-of-frame rearrangements, and the results were checked against IGoR. In a later analysis, TCR-TCR, TCR-HLA and TCR-CMV co-occurrence was scored with hypergeometric tests, and a repertoire-size bias correction was applied to TCR pairs. In a later analysis, false discovery rates were estimated by permuting HLA or CMV assignments 20 times. A later analysis grouped co-occurring TCRs with DBSCAN, adding TCRdist sequence similarity when clustering within HLA-allele-positive subsets. Co-occurrence clustering excluded repertoires with fewer than 30,000 or more than 120,000 public chains, plus five with anomalous nucleotide sharing. TCRdb obtained this table from immuneACCESS and retained in-frame rearrangements with V and J assigned. These tables miss some clones; where compared with another copy, unresolved V genes account for less than half of the shortfall, and the remainder is unexplained. The V and J calls and the clone size are those of that table, but D and trimming were determined from the DNA. Counted in this sample were some 190,000 clones; about nine tenths of them appeared once. Around 1% of the sample goes to the ten largest clones.

This clone was detected only once. Its antigen target is currently unknown. No base quality values were provided; no much bigger clone lies one nucleotide off. The cohort comprised around 700 healthy bone marrow donors. At the time of sampling, all cohort members were nominally healthy, though unrecorded immune exposures were likely present. The donor was CMV seronegative and was included in the group of over 300 seronegative cohort members. A peripheral blood sample was collected from each donor, and TCR beta sequencing was performed on peripheral blood mononuclear cells. The Qiagen DNeasy Blood Extraction Kit was used to extract genomic DNA from the blood cell samples. CDR1 and CDR2, per the germline V gene, are SGHDN and FVKESK. Relative to germline, V is 4 bases shorter and J is 3 bases shorter, with 12 bases between their ends. The cysteine opens and the phenylalanine closes a CDR3 of 14 amino acids. Only the CDR3 DNA stays, 42 bases, in frame from base 1.

General findings and caveats noted by the study authors: A further reported finding was that TCR beta sequences accurately predicted the HLA-A and HLA-B alleles for most subjects in the first cohort. Around 16 rarely observed V segments, including chromosome 9 orphons, were excluded from the earlier analysis of a few hundred of the donors because counts were too low. V-gene and J-gene trimming of TCR beta chains was associated with a missense DCLRE1C variant in a later genetic analysis, and the association was replicated in an independent cohort. For the cohort, immune exposure information was limited to CMV serostatus. Across donors, most TCR sequences were observed very rarely, whereas some public TCRs were present in many individuals. The cohort was sequenced for TCR beta chains only, and without alpha or paired-chain data the features that could be detected were limited. In both the original and validation cohorts, the classifier was reported to diagnose cytomegalovirus status with high specificity and sensitivity. In a later analysis, HLA-associated TCR beta chains showed more clonal expansion and lower generation probabilities than non-associated chains that were equally common. HLA typing was unavailable for some donors at each locus, so association tests used only the typed subset. Specific HLA alleles were associated with 15,000 to 20,000 TCR beta sequences at a false discovery rate of 0.05 in a later analysis. In vitro tests confirmed that a few of the cytomegalovirus-associated TCR beta chains recognize cytomegalovirus antigens. According to a later genetic analysis, donors in an Asian-associated ancestry cluster had fewer N-insertions in productive TCRs than the approximately 670-donor mean. Assigning TCR associations to individual alleles was difficult when HLA alleles, especially DR and DQ, strongly co-occurred. Linkage disequilibrium might explain the correlated functional status among segregating V segments, but an unknown experimental factor could not be excluded. Most CMV-associated TCR beta chains appeared to be HLA-restricted in a later analysis, and the HLA associations seemed to be driven largely by CMV exposure. According to a later analysis, TCR association rates differed among HLA loci, with DRB1 alleles showing the most associated TCRs and HLA-C alleles showing the fewest. Some IMGT-functional V segments, including TRBV6-2 and TRBV6-3, could not be told apart with the 87-base-pair reads, so those segments were excluded. Broadly in line with IMGT annotations, most TCR beta V segments showed up in productive rearrangements about 90% or about 30% of the time in an earlier analysis of some 590 of the donors. The study gave a list of more than 150 TCR beta chains associated with cytomegalovirus. The sequencing pipeline was judged likely to have produced a cluster of highly shared sequence variants as a technical artifact. In a later analysis, several top co-occurrence clusters were reported to appear linked to parvovirus B19, influenza, CMV and Epstein-Barr virus. Presence/absence analyses assumed roughly uniform sequencing depth across donors, an assumption that may not hold. It was suggested by the authors that the approach could potentially be generalized to other disease states and immunological phenotypes.

The origin of this receptor is a boy younger than 10 in good health and CMV-seronegative. Sequencing was performed on PBMCs. The sequence is built from TRBV14 and TRBJ2-5; the D gene assignment is ambiguous. The CDR3 sequence is CASSPSPREETQYF. The DNA is TGTGCCAGCAGCCCTTCCCCCCGGGAAGAGACCCAGTACTTC. Where the CDR3 stops, the reference TRBV14 and TRBJ2-5 genes take over; the full variable domain is EAGVTQFPSHSVIEKGQTVTLRCDPISGHDNLYWYRRVMGKEIKFLLHFVKESKQDESGMPNNRFLAERTGGTYSTLKVQPAELEDSGVYFCASSPSPREETQYFGPGTRLLVL.